This TCR beta chain derives from a study of T-cell memory formation after mild COVID-19. TCRdb reanalysed the 5' RACE reads using MiXCR and keeps one entry per CDR3 protein. The sample contains 450,000 to 650,000 distinct CDR3 sequences, roughly 20% of which appear only once. V dropped 8 bases and J dropped 2 bases, with 6 bases sitting between them. CDR3 length equals 11 residues. Only a few counts were recorded for this clonotype. This TCR came from an adult woman who had mild COVID-19 (a few samples of this study predate the infection). Cell type and time point are not known. Sequences were obtained from PBMCs or a T cell subset sorted from them (not recorded which). The chain links TRBV12-3 or TRBV12-4 to TRBJ1-2; the D is unclear. The CDR3 DNA is TGTGCCAGCGCGGGGAACTATGGCTACACCTTC. This encodes CASAGNYGYTF.